This TCR beta chain derives from a study of T cells in Graves' hyperthyroidism and ophthalmopathy. This clonotype has ten or more counts. Its specificity is not known. RNA transcripts were the template for amplifying TCR beta CDR3 regions. RT-PCR in the first round (using the HTBI primer set) targeted the TCR CDR3. TCRdb ran MiXCR on the multiplex PCR reads and lists one entry per CDR3 protein. The sample lists approximately 330,000 distinct CDR3 sequences; roughly 18% were seen once. CDR3 length equals 14 residues. The germline V gene has CDR1 SNHLY and CDR2 FYNNEI. Germline trimming cut 6 bases from V and 7 bases from J; bases unmatched to any gene: 9. Study-wide results and caveats: A median around 6.4 months before onset, the model predicted ophthalmopathy.

The chain carries TRBV2 and TRBJ2-7; 10 bases are shared with TRBD2. The receptor's source is a woman in her forties or fifties with Graves' hyperthyroidism. The material sequenced was blood. CDR3 nucleotide sequence: TGTGCCAGCAGAGGGACTAGCGTCCTTATAGAGCAGTACTTC. It translates to CASRGTSVLIEQYF.